This entry concerns a single T cell receptor beta chain. V shed 4 bases and J 3 bases; nucleotides not matched to a gene: 7. The CDR3 has 15 residues. Germline V gene sequence: CDR1 SGHRS, CDR2 YFSETQ. This entry is derived from a study of blood T cell repertoires in COVID-19. Cohorts were based on clinical histories the participants reported. Profiling relied on immunoSEQ multiplex PCR, and the TCRdb table lists in-frame clones only, not all of them. Of around 300,000 clones listed, nearly 90% are singletons. Sequenced material: PBMCs or T cells enriched from blood (not recorded which). This receptor was identified in a woman aged 25 to 39 who had recovered from COVID-19. V and J are TRBV5-1 and TRBJ1-1; the match to TRBD1 covers 9 bases. The CDR3 nucleotides are TGCGCCAGCAGCGGGGGCCGGGACAGGGACACTGAAGCTTTCTTT. It translates to CASSGGRDRDTEAFF.